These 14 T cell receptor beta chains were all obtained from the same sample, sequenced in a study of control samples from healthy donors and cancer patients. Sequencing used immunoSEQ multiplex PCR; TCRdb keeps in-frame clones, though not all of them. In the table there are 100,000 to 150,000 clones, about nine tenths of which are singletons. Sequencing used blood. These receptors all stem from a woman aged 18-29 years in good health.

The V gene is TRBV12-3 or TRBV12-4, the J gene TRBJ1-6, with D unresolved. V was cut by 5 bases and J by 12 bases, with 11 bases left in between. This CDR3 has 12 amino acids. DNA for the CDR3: TGTGCCAGCAGTAGAATAGGAGAACCCCTCCACTTT. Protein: CASSRIGEPLHF.

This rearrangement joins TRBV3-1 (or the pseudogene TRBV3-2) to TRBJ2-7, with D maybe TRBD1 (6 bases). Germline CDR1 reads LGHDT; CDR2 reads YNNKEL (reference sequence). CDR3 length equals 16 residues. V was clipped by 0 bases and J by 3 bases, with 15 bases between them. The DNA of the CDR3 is TGTGCCAGCAGCCAAGACCTCAGGACAGCCTTCTACGAGCAGTACTTC. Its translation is CASSQDLRTAFYEQYF.

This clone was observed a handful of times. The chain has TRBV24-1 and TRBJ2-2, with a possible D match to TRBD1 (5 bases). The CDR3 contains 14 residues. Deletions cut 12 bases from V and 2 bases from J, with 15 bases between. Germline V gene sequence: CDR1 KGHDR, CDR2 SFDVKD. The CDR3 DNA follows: TGTGCCTCCGGAAGGGGCGCTAACACCGGGGAGCTGTTTTTT. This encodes CASGRGANTGELFF.

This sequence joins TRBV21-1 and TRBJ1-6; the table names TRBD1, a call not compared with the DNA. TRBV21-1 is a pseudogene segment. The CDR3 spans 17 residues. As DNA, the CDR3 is TGTGCCAGCAGCAAGAACAGCCAAAGCTCCTATAATTCACCCCTCCACTTT. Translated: CASSKNSQSSYNSPLHF.

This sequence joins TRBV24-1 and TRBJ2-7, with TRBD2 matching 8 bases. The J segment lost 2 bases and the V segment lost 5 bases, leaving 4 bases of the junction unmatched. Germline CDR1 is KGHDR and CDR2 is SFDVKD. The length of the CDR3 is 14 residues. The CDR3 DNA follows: TGTGCCACCAGTGCGGGGGGGAGTGCCTACGAGCAGTACTTC. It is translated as CATSAGGSAYEQYF.

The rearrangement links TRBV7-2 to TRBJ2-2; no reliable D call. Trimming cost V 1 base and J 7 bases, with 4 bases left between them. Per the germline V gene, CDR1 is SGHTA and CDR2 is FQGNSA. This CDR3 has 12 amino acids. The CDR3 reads CASSLVLGELFF. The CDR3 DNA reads TGTGCCAGCAGCTTAGTTCTCGGGGAGCTGTTTTTT.

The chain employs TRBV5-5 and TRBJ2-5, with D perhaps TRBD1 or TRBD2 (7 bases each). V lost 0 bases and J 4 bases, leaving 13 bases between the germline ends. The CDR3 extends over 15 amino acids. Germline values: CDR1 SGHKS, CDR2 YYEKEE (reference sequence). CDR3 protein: CASSLGGRGGETQYF. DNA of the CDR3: TGTGCCAGCAGCTTGGGCGGCAGGGGGGGAGAGACCCAGTACTTC.

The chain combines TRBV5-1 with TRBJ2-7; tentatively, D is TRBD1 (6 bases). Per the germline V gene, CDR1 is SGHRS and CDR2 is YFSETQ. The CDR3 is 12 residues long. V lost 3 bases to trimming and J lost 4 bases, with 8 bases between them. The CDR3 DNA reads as TGCGCCAGCAGCTCACAGGGTTACGAGCAGTACTTC. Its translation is CASSSQGYEQYF.

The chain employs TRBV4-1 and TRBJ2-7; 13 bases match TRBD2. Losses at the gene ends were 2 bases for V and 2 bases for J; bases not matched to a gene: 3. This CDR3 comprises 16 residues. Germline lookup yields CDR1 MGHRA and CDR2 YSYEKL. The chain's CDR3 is CASSQPGLAGAYEQYF. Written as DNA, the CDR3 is TGCGCCAGCAGCCAACCTGGACTAGCGGGAGCCTACGAGCAGTACTTC.

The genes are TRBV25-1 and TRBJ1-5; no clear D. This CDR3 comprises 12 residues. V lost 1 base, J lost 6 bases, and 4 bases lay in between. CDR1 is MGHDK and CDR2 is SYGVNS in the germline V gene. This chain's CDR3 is CASSELGQPQHF. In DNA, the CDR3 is TGTGCCAGCAGTGAATTAGGTCAGCCCCAGCATTTT.

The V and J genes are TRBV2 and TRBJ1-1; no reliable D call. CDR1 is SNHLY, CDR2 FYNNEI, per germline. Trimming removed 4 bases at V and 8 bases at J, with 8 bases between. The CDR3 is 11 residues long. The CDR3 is CASSALIEAFF. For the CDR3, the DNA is TGTGCCAGCAGTGCCCTCATAGAAGCTTTCTTT.

The CDR3 spells CASSFGSGVGDTQYF. In nucleotides, the CDR3 is TGTGCCAGCAGCTTCGGCTCGGGAGTGGGAGATACGCAGTATTTT. The genes are TRBV7-2 and TRBJ2-3; tentative D call: TRBD2 (6 bases). CDR3 length: 15 amino acids. Trimming took off 3 bases at V and 5 bases at J, with 15 bases between the two ends. In germline, CDR1 is SGHTA, CDR2 FQGNSA.

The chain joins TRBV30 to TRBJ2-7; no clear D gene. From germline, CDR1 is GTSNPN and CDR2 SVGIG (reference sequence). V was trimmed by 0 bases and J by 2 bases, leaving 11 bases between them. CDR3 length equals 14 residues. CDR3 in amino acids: CAWSVGSRPYEQYF. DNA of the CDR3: TGTGCCTGGAGTGTAGGCTCCCGCCCCTACGAGCAGTACTTC.

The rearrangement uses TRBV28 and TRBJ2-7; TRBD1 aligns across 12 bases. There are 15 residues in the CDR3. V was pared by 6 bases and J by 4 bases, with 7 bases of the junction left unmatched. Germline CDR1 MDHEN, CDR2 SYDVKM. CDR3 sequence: CASRRDRGLRYEQYF. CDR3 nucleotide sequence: TGTGCCAGCAGGAGGGACAGGGGGCTAAGGTACGAGCAGTACTTC.